This TCR beta chain was sequenced during a study of identical twins. Via MiXCR, TCRdb re-called the 5' RACE reads, giving one row per CDR3 protein. The table has hundreds of thousands of distinct CDR3 sequences, roughly 20% seen once. This clonotype was counted between two and nine times. Its matching antigen is unknown. V dropped 6 bases and J dropped 9 bases, with 17 bases sitting between them. The germline gives CDR1 SGHTA, CDR2 FQGNSA. The CDR3 has 13 amino acids. Findings and caveats of the study: Within monozygotic twins, out-of-frame TCR alpha sharing was underestimated by the models. Carriage of fewer insertions was seen in abundant cord blood beta clonotypes, whereas memory repertoires showed none.

These same records also appear under a second study, on T cells expressing NK-cell markers. That study reports: An anti-gamma-delta TCR antibody was added in several experiments. It restricted sorting to alpha-beta TCR-expressing T cells. These clonotypes, the leaders elsewhere, also led the CD3+CD56-NKG2C+ fraction in several donors.

The chain links TRBV7-2 to TRBJ2-5; TRBD2 is a possible D gene (6 bases). Sample: PBMCs. This clonotype was obtained from a woman younger than 30 in good health. CDR3 coding DNA: TGTGCCAGCAGAGTTACGGGAGCGTGGGCCCAGTACTTC. Translating gives CASRVTGAWAQYF. Combining the CDR3 with reference TRBV7-2 and TRBJ2-5 gives the whole variable domain GAGVSQSPSNKVTEKGKDVELRCDPISGHTALYWYRQSLGQGLEFLIYFQGNSAPDKSGLPSDRFSAERTGGSVSTLTIQRTQQEDSAVYLCASRVTGAWAQYFGPGTRLLVL.